The 21 T cell receptor beta chains reported below all come from one sample, sequenced in a study of blood T cell repertoires in COVID-19. Here immunoSEQ multiplex PCR was the method, and the copy in TCRdb shows in-frame clones only, minus some. The table includes fewer than 350,000 clones, roughly 85% detected once. Input material: PBMCs or T cells enriched from blood (not recorded which). The receptors were sampled from a woman aged 45-65 years who had recovered from COVID-19.

The V call is TRBV5-4, the J call TRBJ2-7; TRBD2 is a possible D gene (6 bases). This CDR3 spans 15 amino acids. Deletions cut 0 bases from V and 0 bases from J, with 10 bases between. CDR1 and CDR2 (germline): SGHNT, YYREEE (reference sequence). Here the CDR3 reads CASSLAYGSSYEQYF. CDR3 nucleotides: TGTGCCAGCAGCTTGGCCTACGGGAGCTCCTACGAGCAGTACTTC. Full variable domain (remainder filled in from reference TRBV5-4 and TRBJ2-7): ETGVTQSPTHLIKTRGQQVTLRCSSQSGHNTVSWYQQALGQGPQFIFQYYREEENGRGNFPPRFSGLQFPNYSSELNVNALELDDSALYLCASSLAYGSSYEQYFGPGTRLTVT.

CDR3 residues: CASSGARAFF. CDR3 sequence (DNA): TGTGCCAGCAGCGGAGCTCGAGCTTTCTTT. The gene calls are TRBV12-3 or TRBV12-4 and TRBJ1-1; no reliable D call. The CDR3 is made up of 10 amino acids. The germline V and J ends were trimmed by 6 bases and 10 bases, with 9 bases remaining between them.

This chain connects TRBV19 to TRBJ1-1, with 7 bases aligning to TRBD1. Germline CDR1 LNHDA, CDR2 SQIVND (reference sequence). V shed 3 bases, J shed 9 bases, and the junction held 4 bases outside the gene matches. The CDR3 spans 12 residues. CDR3 amino acids: CASSILRGQAFF. CDR3 sequence (DNA): TGTGCCAGTAGTATTCTGAGGGGGCAAGCTTTCTTT. The whole variable domain, filled in from reference TRBV19 and TRBJ1-1, reads DGGITQSPKYLFRKEGQNVTLSCEQNLNHDAMYWYRQDPGQGLRLIYYSQIVNDFQKGDIAEGYSVSREKKESFPLTVTSAQKNPTAFYLCASSILRGQAFFGQGTRLTVV.

V and J are TRBV5-1 and TRBJ1-6; D remains ambiguous. Germline V gene sequence: CDR1 SGHRS, CDR2 YFSETQ. Trimming left V 4 bases short and J 7 bases short, with 15 bases between. This CDR3 has 15 residues. CDR3 sequence (DNA): TGCGCCAGCAGCCAAACCGACGGGAGGAATTCACCCCTCCACTTT. This gives the protein CASSQTDGRNSPLHF.

V gene TRBV3-1 (or the pseudogene TRBV3-2) combines with J gene TRBJ2-1; tentatively, D is TRBD2 (5 bases). Deletions cut 1 base from V and 10 bases from J, with 8 bases between. The CDR3 loop spans 12 amino acids. The germline V gene has CDR1 LGHDT and CDR2 YNNKEL (reference sequence). CDR3 amino acids: CASSQVPGEQFF. CDR3 nucleotide sequence: TGTGCCAGCAGCCAAGTTCCGGGGGAGCAGTTCTTC.

The chain carries TRBV4-1 and TRBJ1-5, with D possibly matching TRBD1 (6 bases). The CDR3 runs to 16 residues. V was trimmed by 4 bases and J by 0 bases, leaving 13 bases between them. CDR1 MGHRA and CDR2 YSYEKL come from the germline V gene. Written as DNA, the CDR3 is TGCGCCAGCAGCCGAGTACAGGGAGATAGCAATCAGCCCCAGCATTTT. Translation: CASSRVQGDSNQPQHF.

CDR3 in amino acids: CASSQDARGYTQYF. The CDR3 DNA reads as TGCGCCAGCAGCCAAGATGCCAGGGGATATACGCAGTATTTT. This chain connects TRBV4-1 to TRBJ2-3, with a weak D call TRBD1 (6 bases). Trimming cost V 0 bases and J 7 bases, with 11 bases left between them. The V gene's germline CDR1 is MGHRA and CDR2 YSYEKL. CDR3 size: 14 residues.

This clone was recorded once. The chain employs TRBV7-9 and TRBJ1-2; D is unresolved. The germline V gene has CDR1 SEHNR and CDR2 FQNEAQ (reference sequence). V lost 3 bases to trimming and J lost 6 bases, with 14 bases between them. The CDR3 is 14 residues long. The CDR3 region is CASSFSTGEDGYTF. Here the CDR3 DNA reads TGTGCCAGCAGCTTCTCCACCGGGGAAGATGGCTACACCTTC.

The chain has TRBV5-1 and TRBJ2-5; TRBD1 might be the D (5 bases). Per germline, CDR1 SGHRS and CDR2 YFSETQ. The CDR3 length is 15 residues. V was pared by 0 bases and J by 0 bases, with 9 bases between. CDR3 in amino acids: CASSLDQGYQETQYF. CDR3 DNA sequence: TGCGCCAGCAGCTTGGACCAGGGTTACCAAGAGACCCAGTACTTC.

The chain is built from TRBV20-1 and TRBJ2-1; D gene uncertain. Trimming shortened V by 0 bases and J by 13 bases, and 10 bases separated the two germline ends. The germline gives CDR1 DFQATT, CDR2 SNEGSKA (reference sequence). There are 11 residues in the CDR3. The CDR3 reads CSARDLSIQFF. Here the CDR3 DNA reads TGCAGTGCTAGAGATCTGAGCATACAGTTCTTC.

The chain combines TRBV6-5 with TRBJ1-2, with D possibly TRBD1 on 5 matching bases. Trimming took 6 bases from V and 2 from J, leaving 16 bases between them. CDR3 size: 15 residues. CDR1 and CDR2 (germline): MNHEY, SVGAGI. CDR3 coding DNA: TGTGCCAGCAGCCTTCGACAGACCTCCAACTATGGCTACACCTTC. It specifies CASSLRQTSNYGYTF.

CDR3 sequence (DNA): TGTGCCACCAGTGACTCGGGGACCCAGTACTTC. It is translated as CATSDSGTQYF. The genes are TRBV24-1 and TRBJ2-5; no clear D gene. The CDR3 sequence is 11 residues long. With 4 bases removed from V and 7 bases from J, the gap between germline ends came to 6 bases. Germline V lookup: CDR1 KGHDR, CDR2 SFDVKD.

The CDR3 region has the DNA TGTGCCAGTAGTATAATCTGGGCGGGAGGCGTTAATGAGCAGTTCTTC. This encodes CASSIIWAGGVNEQFF. J is TRBJ2-1 and V is TRBV19, with TRBD2 identical over 8 bases. Germline assignment: CDR1 LNHDA and CDR2 SQIVND (reference sequence). V shed 2 bases, J shed 7 bases, and the junction held 10 bases outside the gene matches. The CDR3 sequence is 16 residues long.

The V and J genes are TRBV5-1 and TRBJ2-1, with TRBD2 identical over 8 bases. This CDR3 has 17 amino acids. Germline assignment: CDR1 SGHRS and CDR2 YFSETQ. V lost 4 bases to trimming and J lost 2 bases; unmatched junction nucleotides: 11. Here the CDR3 DNA reads TGCGCCAGCAGCCTTACTAGCGGCAGGGGTGCCTACAATGAGCAGTTCTTC. It specifies CASSLTSGRGAYNEQFF.

The V and J genes are TRBV18 and TRBJ1-6, with 10 bases that match TRBD1. J lost 10 bases, V lost 5 bases, and 8 bases had no gene match. This CDR3 comprises 15 residues. The germline CDR1 and CDR2 sequences are KGHSH and LQKENI. The DNA of the CDR3 is TGTGCCAGCTCAACGACCGGGACAGGGGACTCACCCCTCCACTTT. Its translation: CASSTTGTGDSPLHF.

CDR3 amino acids: CATSDPPGLAGGPTDTQYF. DNA for the CDR3: TGTGCCACCAGTGACCCACCGGGACTAGCGGGGGGCCCCACAGATACGCAGTATTTT. The chain recombines TRBV24-1 with TRBJ2-3; 15 bases line up with TRBD2. CDR1 is KGHDR, CDR2 SFDVKD, per germline. With 4 bases clipped from V and 2 bases from J, the junction kept 9 bases outside the gene matches. This CDR3 is built from 19 residues.

The chain employs TRBV5-6 and TRBJ1-2; unclear D gene. V was clipped by 2 bases and J by 0 bases, with 5 bases between them. Germline assignment: CDR1 SGHDT and CDR2 YYEEEE. CDR3 length: 13 residues. The CDR3 is CASSFSTNYGYTF. The CDR3 DNA is TGTGCCAGCAGCTTTAGCACTAACTATGGCTACACCTTC.

V and J are TRBV27 and TRBJ1-5, with D possibly being TRBD1 (6 bases). Between the trimmed V and J ends, which lost 5 bases and 4 bases, there was a span of 12 bases. The CDR3 has 14 residues. The germline V gene has CDR1 MNHEY and CDR2 SMNVEV (reference sequence). This CDR3 is CASSKQGANQPQHF. The CDR3 DNA is TGTGCCAGCAGTAAACAGGGAGCGAATCAGCCCCAGCATTTT.

The gene calls are TRBV2 and TRBJ1-4; 8 positions match TRBD1. The germline V gene has CDR1 SNHLY and CDR2 FYNNEI. The CDR3 is 16 residues long. The J segment lost 7 bases and the V segment lost 8 bases, leaving 15 bases of the junction unmatched. The CDR3 is CASLFKVGQGTEKLFF. Here the CDR3 DNA reads TGTGCCAGCCTTTTTAAGGTCGGACAGGGAACTGAAAAACTGTTTTTT.

The V call is TRBV7-2, the J call TRBJ1-5; a possible D gene is TRBD1 (5 bases). The CDR3 runs to 15 residues. Looked up from germline, CDR1 is SGHTA and CDR2 is FQGNSA. V lost 5 bases and J lost 0, with 11 bases in between. CDR3 in amino acids: CASSRDRPSNQPQHF. The CDR3 coding sequence is TGTGCCAGCAGCCGCGACAGACCTAGCAATCAGCCCCAGCATTTT.

About this clone: Other DNA variants within this sample encode the same CDR3. This sequence joins TRBV30 and TRBJ1-1, with D unresolved. The germline CDR1 and CDR2 sequences are GTSNPN and SVGIG (reference sequence). The CDR3 sequence is 14 residues long. V lost 4 bases and J 0 bases, leaving 12 bases between the germline ends. The DNA for the CDR3 is TGTGCCTGGACCGGACTGTCAATGAACACTGAAGCTTTCTTT. Its protein is CAWTGLSMNTEAFF.